This TCR beta chain was captured in a study of blood T cell repertoires in COVID-19. Clones were read by immunoSEQ multiplex PCR, and TCRdb kept only the in-frame ones, dropping some. The sample yields about 140,000 clones, 88% seen once. This CDR3 is 15 amino acids long. The trim removed 3 bases at V and 7 bases at J, leaving 4 bases unmatched. Per germline, CDR1 MNHEY and CDR2 SVGAGI. This clone was seen a handful of times. Sequenced material: peripheral blood. V is TRBV6-5 and J is TRBJ1-6; 9 bases are shared with TRBD1. This TCR derives from a man aged 55 to 69 with active or convalescent COVID-19. CDR3 loop: CASSYRGQGNSPLHF. The CDR3 DNA reads as TGTGCCAGCAGTTATAGGGGACAGGGAAATTCACCCCTCCACTTT.